The clone carrying this TCR beta chain appeared many times. Antigen specificity is unknown. These data originate in a study of T cell repertoires in cytomegalovirus infection. General study findings and limits: HLA-C-restricted, CMV-specific TCR beta clonotypes were dominant ex vivo. Individuals carrying CMV plus the relevant HLA were identified by cumulative frequency of public TCR beta families.

The V gene lost 3 bases and the J gene lost 5 bases, with 13 bases spanning the gap. From germline, CDR1 is SGHAT and CDR2 FQDESV (reference sequence). The CDR3 runs to 14 residues. TCRdb passed the reads through MiXCR, listing each CDR3 protein once. The repertoire holds fewer than 300,000 distinct CDR3 sequences, with about 23% as singletons. The chain has TRBV11-1 and TRBJ1-1, with D perhaps TRBD1 (6 bases). Sequences were obtained from PBMCs. The clonotype was recovered from a human donor in good health (CMV status not recorded). Some clones in this sample may be carry-over from other donors' samples. The DNA of the CDR3 is TGTGCCAGCAGCTTCACTCCCAGGGGAACTGAAGCTTTCTTT. It translates to CASSFTPRGTEAFF.